This is a list of T cell receptor beta chains from one sample in a study of shared clonotypes between healthy human individuals. Here immunoSEQ multiplex PCR was the method, and the copy in TCRdb shows in-frame clones only, minus some. Of about 2.4 million clones detected, around 90% appear once; the ten largest clones hold about 0.13%. Sequencing was performed on naive CD4+ T cells sorted from blood. The receptor source for this set is a man between 18 and 35 years old in good health. Both conserved end residues are part of each CDR3. Fields, in order: clone size, V gene, D gene, J gene, CDR3 DNA, CDR3 protein. D genes are given only for firm matches. Some rows have no size entry. The others give once, few or many, or a class for an expanded clone.

once	TRBV5-4	.	TRBJ2-3	TGTGCCAGCAGCTTGGGAGAGTGGAGCACAGATACGCAGTATTTT	CASSLGEWSTDTQYF
.	TRBV28	.	TRBJ1-6	TGTGCCAGCAGGTCCGCGTGTAATGCTGGGGATTCACCCCTCCACTTT	CASRSACNAGDSPLHF
.	TRBV7-2	.	TRBJ2-3	TGTGCCAGCAGCCCATACAGCACAGATACGCAGTATTTT	CASSPYSTDTQYF
.	TRBV28	TRBD1	TRBJ1-4	TGTGCCAGCAGTACCGGGACAGGGCACGAAAAACTGTTTTTT	CASSTGTGHEKLFF
few	TRBV6-5	TRBD1	TRBJ1-1	TGTGCCAGCAGTCAGTCGGACAGGGGAGCTTTCTTT	CASSQSDRGAFF
.	TRBV19	TRBD2	TRBJ2-5	TGTGCCAGTAGCCAACAGACTAGCGGGCCAGAGACCCAGTACTTC	CASSQQTSGPETQYF
.	TRBV5-6	.	TRBJ1-1	TGTGCCAGCAGCGAGGGGTCTATGGGTGAAGCTTTCTTT	CASSEGSMGEAFF
.	TRBV11-1	.	TRBJ1-1	TGTGCCAGCAGCTCCGGCCCAGCTGAAGCTTTCTTT	CASSSGPAEAFF
.	TRBV4-1	.	TRBJ1-6	TGCGCCAGCAGCCTTAGGCAGCCACCCCTCCACTTT	CASSLRQPPLHF
.	TRBV2	.	TRBJ2-7	TGTGCCAGCAAGAGGGGGGTTGGCGAGCAGTACTTC	CASKRGVGEQYF
.	TRBV2	.	TRBJ2-7	TGTGCCAGCCGGTCGGACTCCTACGAGCAGTACTTC	CASRSDSYEQYF
.	TRBV10-3	.	TRBJ2-2	TGTGCCATCAGCGCGGGACAGATTAACACCGGGGAGCTGTTTTTT	CAISAGQINTGELFF
.	TRBV25-1	.	TRBJ2-3	TGTGCCAGCAGTGAAGGGGGGGCGCTTTTCGGTATGGATACGCAGTATTTT	CASSEGGALFGMDTQYF
.	TRBV7-8	.	TRBJ1-1	TGTGCCAGCAGCTTCCAGGGTGACAGCCCTGAAGCTTTCTTT	CASSFQGDSPEAFF
once	TRBV19	TRBD2	TRBJ2-1	TGTGCCACCTCCGGGACTAGCGGGAGGGTTAGGCAGTTCTTC	CATSGTSGRVRQFF